This passage covers 4 T cell receptor beta chains from one sample sequenced in a study of T-cell reconstitution after alpha-beta-depleted transplantation in children (dated by TCRdb to 2016 to 2018). The treatment or condition label of this sample denotes: allogeneic hematopoietic cell transplantation with graft depleted of TCRalphabeta T cells and CD19 B cells. Preparation of the library involved PCR. Sequencing took place on an Illumina HiSeq 2500. To normalize quantification of the TCRbeta repertoire, the TCR libraries were built with molecular barcoding that relied on unique molecular identifiers. TCRdb reworked the public reads: Q25 trimming with fastp, MiXCR clone assembly, productive beta chains retained. Identical CDR3 protein sequences are pooled into one entry, listed with their most common genes and DNA. In all, the sample holds some 600,000 distinct CDR3 sequences, and under 15% of those were seen once. The ten largest account for around 2.2% of the sample.

The sequencing used PBMCs, mostly from graft donor cells, collected 360 days after TCRalphabeta/CD19-depleted stem cell transplant. These receptors were collected from a male patient aged 10 to 17 who had a stem cell transplant for acute myeloid leukemia, so the T cells may come from the graft donor.

This clonotype has just one count. The chain recombines TRBV7-2 with TRBJ2-3; D tentatively reads TRBD1 or TRBD2 (5 bases each). The CDR3 covers 15 residues. The V end was cut by 5 bases, the J end by 2 bases, with 14 bases between. In germline, CDR1 is SGHTA, CDR2 FQGNSA. The CDR3 spells CASSPQEGFTDTQYF. The CDR3 bases are TGTGCCAGCAGCCCCCAAGAGGGGTTCACAGATACGCAGTATTTT.

This clonotype was picked up many times. The gene calls are TRBV12-3 or TRBV12-4 and TRBJ2-1, with 7 positions matching TRBD2. Unmatched junction bases numbered 4, after V lost 3 bases and J lost 2 bases. The CDR3 loop spans 15 amino acids. The CDR3 DNA is TGTGCCAGCAGTTTTTCGGGAGGAGCCTACAATGAGCAGTTCTTC. Amino acid sequence: CASSFSGGAYNEQFF.

The DNA of the CDR3 is TGTGCCACCAGTGATTCAATACTCCGGGAGAGTTCACGTCCAGATACGCAGTATTTT. It is translated as CATSDSILRESSRPDTQYF. The chain has TRBV24-1 and TRBJ2-3; the D gene is possibly TRBD2 (6 bases). The CDR3 loop spans 19 amino acids. V lost 2 bases and J lost 4, with 24 bases in between. Germline-derived CDR1 and CDR2 are KGHDR and SFDVKD.

The chain is built from TRBV6-2 or TRBV6-3 and TRBJ2-7; D possibly corresponds to TRBD1 (6 bases). Germline CDR1 reads MNHEY; CDR2 reads SVGEGT. The V gene lost 0 bases and the J gene lost 5 bases, with 20 bases spanning the gap. The CDR3 contains 17 residues. CDR3 residues: CASSYSGGPPLTHEQYF. The CDR3 nucleotides read TGTGCCAGCAGTTACTCAGGGGGTCCGCCCCTTACTCACGAGCAGTACTTC.